The 27 T cell receptor beta chains presented below share a single source sample, sequenced in a study of shared clonotypes between healthy human individuals. The naive CD8 population came from CD45RO-negative cells selected for CCR7, without terminally differentiated effector memory CD45RA+ cells. The data were produced by immunoSEQ multiplex PCR, yet TCRdb's version contains in-frame clones alone and is incomplete. The data show around 1,900,000 clones, about 93% seen once. The sequencing input was naive CD8+ T cells from PBMCs. These TCRs come from a man younger than 35 in good health. Some clones in this sample may be carry-over from other donors' samples.

About this clone: Other DNA sequences within the sample encode an identical CDR3. The CDR3 here is CASRSGTSGYNEQFF. DNA for the CDR3: TGTGCCAGCAGATCCGGGACTAGCGGATACAATGAGCAGTTCTTC. The chain joins TRBV7-9 to TRBJ2-1, with 11 bases fitting TRBD2. Germline-derived CDR1 and CDR2 are SEHNR and FQNEAQ (reference sequence). V dropped 6 bases and J dropped 4; count of bases not matched to a gene: 5. This CDR3 is 15 amino acids long.

The CDR3: CASVQGENEAFF. As DNA, the CDR3 is TGTGCCAGCGTCCAGGGGGAGAATGAAGCTTTCTTT. The gene calls are TRBV6-6 and TRBJ1-1; 7 bases line up with TRBD1. Unmatched junction bases numbered 7, after V lost 8 bases and J lost 7 bases. Per germline, CDR1 MNHNY and CDR2 SVGAGI (reference sequence). This CDR3 comprises 12 residues.

Notes on this clone: Other DNA sequences in this specimen translate into the identical CDR3. The chain recombines TRBV6-5 with TRBJ1-5; D not resolved. V gave up 2 bases and J gave up 3 bases, with 5 bases separating them. The CDR3 contains 13 residues. From germline, CDR1 is MNHEY and CDR2 SVGAGI. The CDR3 loop is CASSYGNNQPQHF. Written as DNA, the CDR3 is TGTGCCAGCAGTTACGGAAACAATCAGCCCCAGCATTTT.

V and J are TRBV6-5 and TRBJ1-4, with D unresolved. Trimming pared 5 bases from V and 8 bases from J, leaving 18 bases between. This CDR3 is built from 15 residues. Germline V gene sequence: CDR1 MNHEY, CDR2 SVGAGI. The DNA of the CDR3 is TGTGCCAGCAGTCCGGTTTCGACTCAAGGGGAAAAACTGTTTTTT. This sequence encodes CASSPVSTQGEKLFF.

This chain uses TRBV7-8 with TRBJ2-2, with D uncertain. The CDR3 length is 15 residues. V was trimmed by 3 bases and J by 4 bases, leaving 12 bases between them. Germline CDR1 and CDR2: SGHVS and FQNEAQ. CDR3 amino acids: CASSFVRAVTGELFF. The CDR3 DNA reads as TGTGCCAGCAGCTTCGTAAGGGCCGTCACCGGGGAGCTGTTTTTT.

This rearrangement joins TRBV14 to TRBJ2-3; either TRBD1 or TRBD2 may supply D (5 bases each). The length of the CDR3 is 15 residues. CDR1 and CDR2 (germline): SGHDN, FVKESK. The V end lost 6 bases, the J end lost 1 base, and 14 bases lay between the germline ends. The CDR3 bases are TGTGCCAGCAGATCTTCGGGGCTGGGCACAGATACGCAGTATTTT. It translates to CASRSSGLGTDTQYF.

The chain is built from TRBV27 and TRBJ1-4; TRBD1 might be the D (6 bases). V lost 3 bases and J 8 bases, leaving 13 bases between the germline ends. In germline, CDR1 is MNHEY, CDR2 SMNVEV (reference sequence). The CDR3 extends over 14 amino acids. CDR3 region: CASSFHLGGEKLFF. The CDR3 coding sequence is TGTGCCAGCAGTTTTCATTTAGGGGGGGAAAAACTGTTTTTT.

Notes on this clone: Other DNA sequences within the sample encode an identical CDR3. The rearrangement links TRBV7-9 to TRBJ2-1, with D possibly being TRBD2 (5 bases). The CDR3 has 13 amino acids. Germline assignment: CDR1 SEHNR and CDR2 FQNEAQ (reference sequence). V lost 4 bases, J lost 5 bases, and 9 bases lay in between. The DNA of the CDR3 is TGTGCCAGCAGCTCAGGACTCCACAATGAGCAGTTCTTC. Its protein product is CASSSGLHNEQFF.

The rearrangement links TRBV5-1 to TRBJ2-1; D uncertain. Trimming removed 5 bases at V and 10 bases at J, with 10 bases between. Germline V CDR1 and CDR2: SGHRS, YFSETQ. This CDR3 is built from 11 residues. The CDR3 nucleotides are TGCGCCAGCAGGGGAACTGGGGAGCAGTTCTTC. Its translation: CASRGTGEQFF.

The rearrangement links TRBV7-8 to TRBJ1-2; TRBD1 matches at 7 bases. Germline assignment: CDR1 SGHVS and CDR2 FQNEAQ. CDR3 length: 15 amino acids. J lost 5 bases, V lost 4 bases, and 10 bases had no gene match. The CDR3 spells CASSWTPGQSYGYTF. CDR3 nucleotide sequence: TGTGCCAGCAGCTGGACTCCGGGACAGAGTTATGGCTACACCTTC.

This clone was picked up one time. The chain employs TRBV30 and TRBJ1-2; D perhaps matches TRBD1 (5 bases). Deletions cut 3 bases from V and 6 bases from J, with 17 bases between. The CDR3 consists of 14 residues. The germline V gene has CDR1 GTSNPN and CDR2 SVGIG (reference sequence). This CDR3 is CAWSHGAGGDGYTF. CDR3 nucleotides: TGTGCCTGGAGCCACGGGGCCGGAGGGGATGGCTACACCTTC.

The rearrangement links TRBV7-2 to TRBJ2-1, with D maybe TRBD2 (5 bases). Germline V gene lookup returns CDR1 SGHTA and CDR2 FQGNSA. V shed 3 bases and J shed 7 bases, with 10 bases lying between them. The CDR3 contains 13 residues. The CDR3 DNA reads as TGTGCCAGCAGCTTGCCACCGGGGAATGAGCAGTTCTTC. As protein: CASSLPPGNEQFF.

As regards this clone: A read error may account for a junction end that differs from germline. The genes are TRBV27 and TRBJ1-5; the D is unclear. Germline V gene data show CDR1 as MNHEY and CDR2 as SMNVEV (reference sequence). This CDR3 has 14 residues. The CDR3 nucleotides read TGTGCCGGCAGTTTCATCGGCGGCCATCAGCCCCAGCATTTT. It yields the protein CAGSFIGGHQPQHF.

The J gene is TRBJ1-4, the V gene TRBV19; D perhaps matches TRBD1 (6 bases). Trimming left V 3 bases short and J 3 bases short, with 17 bases between. The CDR3 consists of 17 residues. CDR1 is LNHDA, CDR2 SQIVND, per germline (reference sequence). DNA for the CDR3: TGTGCCAGTAGTATTCGGGGGGCCAGGGTAGCTAATGAAAAACTGTTTTTT. This encodes CASSIRGARVANEKLFF.

The chain links TRBV20-1 to TRBJ2-3; no firm D call. CDR3 length equals 10 residues. The V gene's germline CDR1 is DFQATT and CDR2 SNEGSKA (reference sequence). The V and J ends lost 7 bases and 6 bases respectively, with 8 bases between them. The CDR3 DNA is TGCAGTGGAGGTACGGATACGCAGTATTTT. The encoded protein is CSGGTDTQYF.

CDR3 sequence reads: CASSYSALNYGYTF. DNA of the CDR3: TGTGCCAGCAGTTACTCAGCTTTGAACTATGGCTACACCTTC. This chain uses TRBV6-5 with TRBJ1-2; D is ambiguous. This CDR3 has 14 amino acids. The V gene lost 0 bases and the J gene lost 2 bases, with 7 bases spanning the gap. CDR1 MNHEY and CDR2 SVGAGI come from the germline V gene.

The chain uses TRBV7-3 and TRBJ2-2; perhaps D is TRBD1 or TRBD2 (5 bases each). Per the germline V gene, CDR1 is SGHTA and CDR2 is FQGTGA. The germline V and J ends were trimmed by 5 bases and 0 bases, with 13 bases remaining between them. The CDR3 runs 16 residues. Here the CDR3 reads CASSQGTWANTGELFF. The CDR3 DNA reads TGTGCCAGCAGCCAAGGGACGTGGGCGAACACCGGGGAGCTGTTTTTT.

This clone was found once. The sample holds other DNA sequences that translate to the same CDR3. J is TRBJ2-7 and V is TRBV7-9; D unclear. The CDR3 contains 11 residues. With 2 bases removed from V and 6 bases from J, the gap between germline ends came to 5 bases. Germline CDR1 and CDR2: SEHNR and FQNEAQ (reference sequence). Written as DNA, the CDR3 is TGTGCCAGCAGCTTATCGTCCGAGCAGTACTTC. The encoded protein is CASSLSSEQYF. Supplemented by reference TRBV7-9 and TRBJ2-7, the full variable domain reads DTGVSQNPRHKITKRGQNVTFRCDPISEHNRLYWYRQTLGQGPEFLTYFQNEAQLEKSRLLSDRFSAERPKGSFSTLEIQRTEQGDSAMYLCASSLSSEQYFGPGTRLTVT.

This clone was seen once. Distinct nucleotide sequences in the sample also encode this CDR3. This chain links TRBV29-1 with TRBJ2-7, with D perhaps TRBD1 (5 bases). The CDR3 loop spans 13 amino acids. Germline values: CDR1 SQVTM, CDR2 ANQGSEA. Trimming removed 1 base at V and 2 bases at J, with 9 bases between. CDR3 residues: CSVEGREAYEQYF. The CDR3 bases are TGCAGCGTTGAAGGCAGGGAAGCCTACGAGCAGTACTTC.

The chain is built from TRBV6-4 and TRBJ2-7; D may be TRBD2 (5 bases). V was shortened by 10 bases and J by 6 bases, with 22 bases between the two germline ends. Germline V gene data show CDR1 as MRHNA and CDR2 as SNTAGT. The length of the CDR3 is 14 residues. The CDR3 DNA sequence: TGTGCCACCCACCGTCCCGGGAAGCCCATCGAGCAGTACTTC. Protein sequence: CATHRPGKPIEQYF.

This clone was seen a single time. The chain joins TRBV19 to TRBJ2-7, with D possibly matching TRBD2 (5 bases). Between the trimmed V and J ends, which lost 6 bases and 5 bases, there was a span of 14 bases. Germline CDR1 LNHDA, CDR2 SQIVND (reference sequence). The CDR3 length is 13 residues. CDR3 coding DNA: TGTGCCAGTAGACCGCCTGGAGGCCACGAGCAGTACTTC. Translated: CASRPPGGHEQYF.

A remark on this clone: Other DNA sequences in the sample encode the same CDR3. The chain links TRBV5-8 to TRBJ2-3; 9 positions match TRBD2. Germline lookup yields CDR1 SGHTS and CDR2 YDEGEE. V lost 4 bases to trimming and J lost 0 bases; unmatched junction nucleotides: 0. The CDR3 loop spans 14 amino acids. CDR3 protein: CASSLAGSTDTQYF. CDR3 nucleotides: TGTGCCAGCAGCCTAGCGGGAAGCACAGATACGCAGTATTTT.

The J gene is TRBJ1-1, the V gene TRBV28, with 7 bases identical to TRBD1. The V gene end was trimmed by 2 bases and the J gene end by 8 bases; junction bases not matched to a gene: 5. The CDR3 contains 13 residues. Germline loops: CDR1 MDHEN, CDR2 SYDVKM. The CDR3 DNA is TGTGCCAGCAGTTTAGATACAGGGGCCGAAGCTTTCTTT. Amino acids: CASSLDTGAEAFF.

CDR3 in DNA: TGCGCCAGCAGCCTTGATATCACACCTTACAATGAGCAGTTCTTC. Protein: CASSLDITPYNEQFF. The chain has TRBV5-1 and TRBJ2-1; D is ambiguous. Per the germline V gene, CDR1 is SGHRS and CDR2 is YFSETQ. CDR3 size: 15 residues. V shed 4 bases and J shed 4 bases, with 15 bases lying between them.

The rearrangement joins TRBV6-1 to TRBJ2-7, with 11 positions matching TRBD1. The CDR3 totals 13 residues. Germline CDR1 and CDR2: MNHNS and SASEGT. Germline trimming cut 6 bases from V and 2 bases from J; bases unmatched to any gene: 0. The CDR3 loop reads CASRDRGPYEQYF. CDR3 in DNA: TGTGCCAGCAGGGACAGGGGGCCCTACGAGCAGTACTTC.

This clone was counted a few times. The gene calls are TRBV29-1 and TRBJ1-1; D is possibly TRBD1 (5 bases). The CDR3 consists of 13 residues. V was pared by 4 bases and J by 2 bases, with 11 bases between. Per the germline V gene, CDR1 is SQVTM and CDR2 is ANQGSEA. The CDR3 bases are TGCAGCGTTGTATGGGACGGTAACACTGAAGCTTTCTTT. This codes for CSVVWDGNTEAFF.

This chain uses TRBV30 with TRBJ2-1, with D hard to call. The length of the CDR3 is 16 residues. Trimming left V 2 bases short and J 2 bases short, with 16 bases between. The V gene's germline CDR1 is GTSNPN and CDR2 SVGIG (reference sequence). The CDR3 spells CAWSTRTALPYNEQFF. The CDR3 DNA reads TGTGCCTGGAGTACCCGCACAGCCCTTCCCTACAATGAGCAGTTCTTC.